The rows below give T cell receptor beta chains drawn from one sample of a study of cytomegalovirus exposure and HLA in healthy donors. Here immunoSEQ multiplex PCR was the method, and the copy in TCRdb shows in-frame clones only, minus some. The table records 80,000 to 95,000 clones, over 60% of them present only once. Sequences were obtained from PBMCs. These receptor sequences come from a female donor in good health and CMV-seronegative. The CDR3 runs from the conserved cysteine through the conserved F or W. A D gene is named only where the DNA matches it firmly. Not all rows give a size; the values are once, few, many and, for expanded clones, a class.

>TRBD2|NA|TRBV6-4|TRBJ2-1
CASSSGTSGSAYNEQFF
TGTGCCAGCAGTTCCGGGACTAGCGGGAGTGCCTACAATGAGCAGTTCTTC
>NA|NA|TRBV9|TRBJ1-6
CASSVGPLGDSPLHF
TGTGCCAGCAGCGTAGGGCCCCTCGGAGATTCACCCCTCCACTTT
>NA|NA|TRBV27|TRBJ2-1
CASRETGNNEQFF
TGTGCCAGCAGGGAGACAGGCAACAATGAGCAGTTCTTC
>TRBD2|few|TRBV5-1|TRBJ2-2
CASSLTGLVDGELFF
TGCGCCAGCAGCTTGACCGGACTAGTGGACGGGGAGCTGTTTTTT
>TRBD2|NA|TRBV5-1|TRBJ2-7
CASSSGLAGGEQYF
TGCGCCAGCAGCTCAGGACTAGCGGGAGGCGAGCAGTACTTC
>TRBD2|NA|TRBV6-1|TRBJ2-1
CASSEEASGVNEQFF
TGTGCCAGCAGTGAAGAGGCTAGCGGGGTGAATGAGCAGTTCTTC
>NA|NA|TRBV10-3|TRBJ2-1
CAIGLDLYNEQFF
TGTGCCATCGGTCTAGATCTCTACAATGAGCAGTTCTTC
>TRBD1|NA|TRBV7-6|TRBJ1-6
CASSPGTVNYNSPLHF
TGTGCCAGCAGCCCCGGGACAGTAAACTATAATTCACCCCTCCACTTT
>TRBD1|NA|TRBV9|TRBJ2-1
CASSLRDRGSNEQFF
TGTGCCAGCAGCCTGCGGGACAGGGGTTCTAATGAGCAGTTCTTC
>TRBD1|once|TRBV19|TRBJ2-5
CASSISTGGETQYF
TGTGCCAGTAGTATCTCGACAGGGGGAGAGACCCAGTACTTC
>TRBD1|NA|TRBV5-1|TRBJ1-3
CASSPQGAGNTIYF
TGCGCCAGCAGCCCACAGGGGGCGGGAAACACCATATATTTT
>TRBD1|few|TRBV29-1|TRBJ1-1
CSVVGQLNTEAFF
TGCAGCGTTGTGGGACAGTTGAACACTGAAGCTTTCTTT
>TRBD2|NA|TRBV5-1|TRBJ2-7
CASSSLAGGTYEQYF
TGCGCCAGCAGCTCCTTAGCGGGAGGTACCTACGAGCAGTACTTC
>NA|NA|TRBV7-8|TRBJ1-1
CASSHPEGMNTEAFF
TGTGCCAGCAGCCACCCGGAGGGCATGAACACTGAAGCTTTCTTT
>TRBD1|NA|TRBV2|TRBJ2-7
CASSEDQGAYEQYF
TGTGCCAGCAGTGAGGACCAGGGGGCCTACGAGCAGTACTTC
>TRBD2|NA|TRBV6-5|TRBJ2-2
CASRQTSGGAGELFF
TGTGCCAGCAGGCAGACTAGCGGGGGGGCCGGGGAGCTGTTTTTT